This T cell receptor beta chain was identified during a study of cytomegalovirus exposure and HLA in healthy donors. Study background: Prior work identified around 120 million unique TCR beta sequences in approximately 200 million T cells.

PCR involved 60 Vbeta and 13 Jbeta primers. The repertoire was sequenced with immunoSEQ multiplex PCR; TCRdb's copy has only in-frame clones and lacks some. The sample shows some 150,000 clones, roughly 73% of them seen only once. The germline gives CDR1 SGHTA, CDR2 FQGNSA. The V end lost 3 bases, the J end lost 4 bases, and 8 bases lay between the germline ends. The CDR3 runs to 13 residues. Study-wide results and caveats: In a later analysis, HLA-associated TCR beta chains were more clonally expanded than equally common others.

This clone has only a few counts. Its target is unknown. The material sequenced was PBMCs. J is TRBJ2-3 and V is TRBV7-2; weak D call: TRBD1 (6 bases). This receptor was obtained from a male donor in good health and CMV-seronegative. As DNA, the CDR3 is TGTGCCAGCAGCTTTACAGGGCCAGATACGCAGTATTTT. This translates into CASSFTGPDTQYF.